The text below deals with one T cell receptor beta chain. The sample is drawn from a study of blood T cell repertoires in COVID-19. Study-wide context: Sites in the United States, Italy and Spain provided acute and convalescent COVID-19 samples. T cells, B-cell-depleted T cells, or PBMCs provided the cDNA or gDNA that served as material.

In germline, CDR1 is SQVTM, CDR2 ANQGSEA. J gave up 5 bases and V 7 bases, and 13 bases lay outside the gene matches. The CDR3 totals 17 residues. Under the authors' procedure: The authors estimated nucleated cell counts from reference gene primer amplification. Libraries were prepared by immunoSEQ multiplex PCR; TCRdb keeps only in-frame clonotypes and omits some of them. V, J and clone size derive from that table, while D and trimming were established from the DNA sequence. The data contain 120,000 or so clones, roughly 80% of them singletons. The TCR comes from a human donor in a cohort sampled during active COVID-19. Material: peripheral blood. The V and J genes are TRBV29-1 and TRBJ2-1; 14 bases map to TRBD2. This chain's CDR3 is CSASGTSGSIGHNEQFF. CDR3 nucleotide sequence: TGCAGCGCCTCCGGGACTAGCGGGAGCATCGGCCACAATGAGCAGTTCTTC.